The 20 T cell receptor beta chains in this list originate from one sample, sequenced in a study of T cells in Graves' hyperthyroidism and ophthalmopathy. Regions amplified from RNA transcripts were the TCR beta CDR3 regions. HTBI primers were the set used in a first-round RT-PCR of the TCR CDR3. Each CDR3 protein is one row after TCRdb ran MiXCR on the multiplex PCR reads. The sample lists a few hundred thousand distinct CDR3 sequences, around 16% occurring once. The sequenced sample consisted of blood. Receptor source: a woman in her thirties or forties with Graves' ophthalmopathy.

This clonotype was recorded at least ten times. This chain uses TRBV3-1 with TRBJ2-3; unclear D gene. The CDR3 spans 16 residues. In germline, CDR1 is LGHDT, CDR2 YNNKEL (reference sequence). V shed 2 bases and J shed 3 bases, with 15 bases lying between them. Here the CDR3 reads CASSQNRRFGTDTQYF. The CDR3 DNA follows: TGTGCCAGCAGCCAAAATAGGCGGTTTGGTACAGATACGCAGTATTTT.

The chain carries TRBV27 and TRBJ2-1, with 13 bases matching TRBD2. The CDR3 is made up of 16 amino acids. Germline-derived CDR1 and CDR2 are MNHEY and SMNVEV (reference sequence). With 5 bases clipped from V and 5 bases from J, the junction kept 6 bases outside the gene matches. The CDR3 reads CASSELAGGLHNEQFF. The CDR3 DNA follows: TGTGCCAGCAGTGAACTAGCGGGGGGGCTTCACAATGAGCAGTTCTTC.

There are many counts of this clonotype. The chain links TRBV20-1 to TRBJ2-7; TRBD2 aligns across 8 bases. Trimming removed 2 bases from V and 6 bases from J; junction bases left unmatched: 6. The V gene's germline CDR1 is DFQATT and CDR2 SNEGSKA (reference sequence). The CDR3 has 13 residues. The CDR3 DNA sequence: TGCAGTGCTAGAAGGCGGGAGGAAGGCGAGCAGTACTTC. Translation gives CSARRREEGEQYF.

This clonotype appeared many times. The V and J genes are TRBV10-3 and TRBJ2-7, with a possible D match to TRBD1 (5 bases). Germline values: CDR1 ENHRY, CDR2 SYGVKD. The CDR3 is 15 amino acids. Trimming stripped 0 bases from V and 2 bases from J, with 11 bases between. The CDR3 nucleotides read TGTGCCATCAGTGAGTCGATAGGGGAAGCCTACGAGCAGTACTTC. Amino acid sequence: CAISESIGEAYEQYF.

At least ten counts were recorded for this clonotype. V gene TRBV5-1 combines with J gene TRBJ2-1, with 12 nucleotides matching TRBD2. J lost 6 bases, V lost 4 bases, and 11 bases had no gene match. Germline values: CDR1 SGHRS, CDR2 YFSETQ. This CDR3 comprises 17 residues. The CDR3 reads CASSPRLAGVIANEQFF. Written as DNA, the CDR3 is TGCGCCAGCAGCCCGAGACTAGCGGGAGTGATTGCCAATGAGCAGTTCTTC.

The V call is TRBV18, the J call TRBJ2-1; D unclear. Trimming cost V 0 bases and J 4 bases, with 10 bases left between them. From germline, CDR1 is KGHSH and CDR2 LQKENI. The CDR3 is made up of 15 amino acids. CDR3 loop: CASSPPLASYNEQFF. CDR3 coding DNA: TGTGCCAGCTCACCACCGCTGGCTAGTTACAATGAGCAGTTCTTC.

This clonotype was recorded many times. V usage is TRBV2 and J usage is TRBJ1-5, with a weak D call TRBD1 (5 bases). The CDR3 extends over 14 amino acids. Germline CDR1 reads SNHLY; CDR2 reads FYNNEI. Trimming cost V 6 bases and J 11 bases, with 20 bases left between them. Here the CDR3 DNA reads TGTGCCAGCAGCCCATATGGGGAGGGGTTGGCCCAGCATTTT. Translation gives CASSPYGEGLAQHF. The entire variable domain, with the rest obtained from reference TRBV2 and TRBJ1-5, is as follows: EPEVTQTPSHQVTQMGQEVILRCVPISNHLYFYWYRQILGQKVEFLVSFYNNEISEKSEIFDDQFSVERPDGSNFTLKIRSTKLEDSAMYFCASSPYGEGLAQHFGDGTRLSIL.

The rearrangement joins TRBV7-6 to TRBJ2-7; D is possibly TRBD1 (5 bases). This CDR3 is built from 13 residues. Germline CDR1 and CDR2: SGHVS and FNYEAQ. The V end lost 7 bases, the J end lost 2 bases, and 12 bases lay between the germline ends. The CDR3 region has the DNA TGTGCCAGCAACCAGACAGTCCCCTACGAGCAGTACTTC. Translating gives CASNQTVPYEQYF.

This chain links TRBV29-1 with TRBJ1-1; D remains unclear. The CDR3 extends over 14 amino acids. Germline V lookup: CDR1 SQVTM, CDR2 ANQGSEA. Trimming stripped 0 bases from V and 0 bases from J, with 8 bases between. The CDR3 sequence: CSVEDQRMNTEAFF. The CDR3 nucleotides are TGCAGCGTTGAAGATCAGAGGATGAACACTGAAGCTTTCTTT.

A single count supports this clonotype. This may be a read error: a much more frequent sequence differs by one nucleotide. The rearrangement links TRBV6-2 or TRBV6-3 to TRBJ2-7; 7 nucleotides line up with TRBD2. Trimming at V came to 11 bases and at J to 4 bases, leaving 8 bases not matched to a gene. The CDR3 runs 12 residues. The germline CDR1 and CDR2 sequences are MNHEY and SVGEGT. The CDR3 region has the DNA TGTGCCCCACGGGCTAGCGGTTACGAGCAGTACTTC. Translated, it gives CAPRASGYEQYF.

This clonotype was seen repeatedly, ten times or more. The V call is TRBV20-1, the J call TRBJ2-3; D unclear. V was cut by 8 bases and J by 2 bases, with 11 bases left in between. The CDR3 spans 12 residues. Looked up from germline, CDR1 is DFQATT and CDR2 is SNEGSKA (reference sequence). CDR3 sequence (DNA): TGCAGTACCACGGGCCACACAGATACGCAGTATTTT. Encoded protein: CSTTGHTDTQYF.

This clonotype was seen a few times. A much larger clonotype is one base distant, so this may be a read error. This chain uses TRBV5-1 with TRBJ1-1; 7 bases fit TRBD1. This CDR3 spans 17 amino acids. Per germline, CDR1 SGHRS and CDR2 YFSETQ. In DNA, the CDR3 is TGCGCCAGCAGCTCAATTCCAGGGGACAGACAGAACATTGAAGCTTTCTTT. This gives the protein CASSSIPGDRQNIEAFF.

The sample holds a few counts of this clonotype. The chain is built from TRBV5-8 and TRBJ1-2; D call uncertain. Germline V gives CDR1 SGHTS, CDR2 YDEGEE. CDR3 length equals 13 residues. V shed 2 bases and J shed 6 bases, with 11 bases lying between them. The DNA for the CDR3 is TGTGCCAGCAGCTTCGGCAGAAGGGATGGCTACACCTTC. Amino acid sequence: CASSFGRRDGYTF.

This clonotype was seen a handful of times. The chain is built from TRBV6-1 and TRBJ2-3; D is unresolved. Trimming cost V 8 bases and J 6 bases, with 12 bases left between them. CDR3 length: 12 residues. Germline V gives CDR1 MNHNS, CDR2 SASEGT. CDR3 nucleotides: TGTGCCAGCCGGGCCGCGTGGGATACGCAGTATTTT. As protein: CASRAAWDTQYF.

This clonotype was seen repeatedly, ten times or more. The rearrangement links TRBV5-1 to TRBJ1-1, with a possible D match to TRBD1 (5 bases). The CDR3 spans 15 residues. V was clipped by 2 bases and J by 3 bases, with 14 bases between them. Looked up from germline, CDR1 is SGHRS and CDR2 is YFSETQ. CDR3 nucleotide sequence: TGCGCCAGCAGCTTCCGGCAGGGCGGGGACACTGAAGCTTTCTTT. As protein: CASSFRQGGDTEAFF.

This clonotype has a count of ten or more. This rearrangement joins TRBV9 to TRBJ2-7; 10 bases match TRBD1. The V gene's germline CDR1 is SGDLS and CDR2 YYNGEE. The CDR3 consists of 15 residues. Trimming cost V 0 bases and J 4 bases; bases outside gene matches: 4. The DNA for the CDR3 is TGTGCCAGCAGCGTAGGACAGGGGGCGCGTTACGAGCAGTACTTC. This encodes CASSVGQGARYEQYF.

The chain is built from TRBV2 and TRBJ2-1; D is perhaps TRBD2 (5 bases). Germline CDR1 and CDR2: SNHLY and FYNNEI. This CDR3 comprises 15 residues. V was clipped by 5 bases and J by 6 bases, with 17 bases between them. In nucleotides, the CDR3 is TGTGCCAGCAGTCGCCAGGAGGTGGTGGGCAATGAGCAGTTCTTC. It specifies CASSRQEVVGNEQFF.

This clonotype has at least ten counts. The rearrangement joins TRBV3-1 to TRBJ1-1; no clear D. Germline V gene sequence: CDR1 LGHDT, CDR2 YNNKEL (reference sequence). This CDR3 contains 14 residues. V gave up 2 bases and J gave up 0 bases, with 7 bases separating them. CDR3 sequence (DNA): TGTGCCAGCAGCCAAATGGGGATGAACACTGAAGCTTTCTTT. Amino acid sequence: CASSQMGMNTEAFF.

The chain combines TRBV7-2 with TRBJ2-3; no clear D. The germline V gene has CDR1 SGHTA and CDR2 FQGNSA. V was trimmed by 1 base and J by 6 bases, leaving 5 bases between them. The CDR3 consists of 12 residues. This CDR3 reads CASSLGMDTQYF. The CDR3 DNA follows: TGTGCCAGCAGCTTAGGGATGGATACGCAGTATTTT.

The chain has TRBV29-1 and TRBJ2-1; TRBD1 agrees at 10 bases. The V gene end was trimmed by 4 bases and the J gene end by 7 bases; junction bases not matched to a gene: 4. The CDR3 length is 13 residues. Germline V gene sequence: CDR1 SQVTM, CDR2 ANQGSEA. The CDR3 DNA follows: TGCAGCGTTGGACAGGGGGCGTTGAATGAGCAGTTCTTC. Translation: CSVGQGALNEQFF.